These T cell receptor beta chains were read from a single sample in a study. TCRdb fed the RT-PCR reads into MiXCR, producing one record per CDR3 protein. This table holds about 680,000 distinct CDR3 sequences, 12% to 15% found once. Sequencing input: memory CD4+ T cells from blood. The receptor source for this set is a female donor in good health, serving as a healthy control. Each CDR3 is given with its conserved first and last residue. A D gene is named only where the DNA matches it firmly. The size entry is marked missing in some rows and otherwise reads once, few, many or a size class.

j_gene: TRBJ1-5; abundance: NA; d_gene: NA; v_gene: TRBV19; CDR3aa: CASSISGHDNQPQHF; CDR3nt: TGTGCCAGTAGTATATCGGGACACGATAATCAGCCCCAGCATTTT
j_gene: TRBJ2-7; abundance: many; d_gene: TRBD1; v_gene: TRBV4-2; CDR3aa: CASSQGLGQGGYEQYF; CDR3nt: TGTGCCAGCAGCCAAGGTCTAGGACAGGGGGGCTACGAGCAGTACTTC
j_gene: TRBJ1-5; abundance: few; d_gene: NA; v_gene: TRBV18; CDR3aa: CASSPFSGGRSNQPQHF; CDR3nt: TGTGCCAGCTCACCATTCTCGGGGGGCAGGAGCAATCAGCCCCAGCATTTT
j_gene: TRBJ1-2; abundance: few; d_gene: NA; v_gene: TRBV5-1; CDR3aa: CASSLERRGYTF; CDR3nt: TGCGCCAGCAGCTTGGAACGGAGAGGCTACACCTTC
j_gene: TRBJ2-1; abundance: many; d_gene: NA; v_gene: TRBV12-3/TRBV12-4; CDR3aa: CASSTRDLYNEQFF; CDR3nt: TGTGCCAGCAGCACCCGGGACTTATACAATGAGCAGTTCTTC
j_gene: TRBJ2-7; abundance: few; d_gene: NA; v_gene: TRBV7-6; CDR3aa: CASSLGGDSGEQYF; CDR3nt: TGTGCCAGCAGCCTTGGCGGGGACTCGGGCGAGCAGTACTTC
j_gene: TRBJ2-3; abundance: many; d_gene: TRBD1; v_gene: TRBV12-3/TRBV12-4; CDR3aa: CASSFGDRSTDTQYF; CDR3nt: TGTGCCAGCAGTTTTGGGGACAGATCCACAGATACGCAGTATTTT
j_gene: TRBJ2-3; abundance: few; d_gene: TRBD1; v_gene: TRBV5-4; CDR3aa: CASSLGAGGWTDTQYF; CDR3nt: TGTGCCAGCAGCTTGGGGGCAGGGGGCTGGACAGATACGCAGTATTTT
j_gene: TRBJ1-5; abundance: NA; d_gene: NA; v_gene: TRBV18; CDR3aa: CASSPEWGVNQPQHF; CDR3nt: TGTGCCAGCTCACCCGAGTGGGGTGTCAATCAGCCCCAGCATTTT
j_gene: TRBJ2-5; abundance: few; d_gene: TRBD1; v_gene: TRBV2; CDR3aa: CASNRDREETQYF; CDR3nt: TGTGCCAGCAATAGGGACAGGGAAGAGACCCAGTACTTC
j_gene: TRBJ1-2; abundance: NA; d_gene: TRBD1; v_gene: TRBV10-3; CDR3aa: CAIRAGTGKEDYGYTF; CDR3nt: TGTGCCATCAGAGCCGGGACAGGGAAAGAGGACTATGGCTACACCTTC
j_gene: TRBJ2-1; abundance: NA; d_gene: TRBD1; v_gene: TRBV27; CDR3aa: CASSLYRGLRYNEQFF; CDR3nt: TGTGCCAGCAGTTTATATAGGGGGCTCCGTTACAATGAGCAGTTCTTC
j_gene: TRBJ1-4; abundance: NA; d_gene: TRBD1; v_gene: TRBV6-1; CDR3aa: CASSVQQGPPNEKLFF; CDR3nt: TGTGCCAGCAGTGTACAACAGGGGCCACCTAATGAAAAACTGTTTTTT
j_gene: TRBJ1-5; abundance: NA; d_gene: NA; v_gene: TRBV5-1; CDR3aa: CASSSVLTQHF; CDR3nt: TGCGCCAGCAGCTCGGTACTGACCCAGCATTTT
j_gene: TRBJ1-5; abundance: few; d_gene: NA; v_gene: TRBV12-3/TRBV12-4; CDR3aa: CASSRDTRDYSNQPQHF; CDR3nt: TGTGCCAGCAGCCGGGACACGCGAGACTATAGCAATCAGCCCCAGCATTTT
j_gene: TRBJ1-4; abundance: NA; d_gene: NA; v_gene: TRBV4-2; CDR3aa: CASSPAGQGNEKLFF; CDR3nt: TGTGCCAGCAGCCCCGCCGGGCAGGGGAATGAAAAACTGTTTTTT
j_gene: TRBJ1-6; abundance: few; d_gene: NA; v_gene: TRBV3-1; CDR3aa: CASSQEGSNSPLHF; CDR3nt: TGTGCCAGCAGCCAGGAGGGGAGTAATTCACCCCTCCACTTT
j_gene: TRBJ2-3; abundance: few; d_gene: TRBD2; v_gene: TRBV20-1; CDR3aa: CSATMLAGVTDTQYF; CDR3nt: TGCAGTGCTACCATGCTAGCGGGAGTCACAGATACGCAGTATTTT
j_gene: TRBJ2-4; abundance: few; d_gene: TRBD1; v_gene: TRBV7-2; CDR3aa: CASSSDRNIQYF; CDR3nt: TGTGCCAGCAGCTCGGACAGGAACATTCAGTACTTC
j_gene: TRBJ1-1; abundance: NA; d_gene: NA; v_gene: TRBV7-2; CDR3aa: CASSLWEGRDTEAFF; CDR3nt: TGTGCCAGCAGCTTATGGGAGGGGCGCGACACTGAAGCTTTCTTT
j_gene: TRBJ1-1; abundance: NA; d_gene: NA; v_gene: TRBV6-2/TRBV6-3; CDR3aa: CASSYSKEVLDSPMNTEAFF; CDR3nt: TGTGCCAGCAGTTACTCGAAGGAGGTTTTGGACAGCCCCATGAACACTGAAGCTTTCTTT
j_gene: TRBJ1-2; abundance: few; d_gene: NA; v_gene: TRBV4-2; CDR3aa: CASSQVTGVGNGYTF; CDR3nt: TGTGCCAGCAGCCAAGTTACGGGTGTCGGAAATGGCTACACCTTC
j_gene: TRBJ2-1; abundance: few; d_gene: NA; v_gene: TRBV20-1; CDR3aa: CSAQTYNEQFF; CDR3nt: TGCAGTGCCCAGACATACAATGAGCAGTTCTTC
j_gene: TRBJ1-2; abundance: many; d_gene: NA; v_gene: TRBV6-2/TRBV6-3; CDR3aa: CASSPSAAVDLRYTF; CDR3nt: TGTGCCAGCAGCCCGTCCGCCGCCGTAGACTTGCGCTACACCTTC
j_gene: TRBJ2-7; abundance: many; d_gene: NA; v_gene: TRBV5-1; CDR3aa: CASSPTGNLRSYEQYF; CDR3nt: TGCGCCAGCAGCCCGACAGGTAACCTCCGCTCCTACGAGCAGTACTTC
j_gene: TRBJ2-7; abundance: NA; d_gene: TRBD1; v_gene: TRBV5-4; CDR3aa: CASSRTGGNEQYF; CDR3nt: TGTGCCAGCAGCCGAACAGGGGGTAACGAGCAGTACTTC
j_gene: TRBJ2-5; abundance: NA; d_gene: TRBD2; v_gene: TRBV28; CDR3aa: CASSSGGHETQYF; CDR3nt: TGTGCCAGCAGTTCGGGGGGGCACGAGACCCAGTACTTC
j_gene: TRBJ2-7; abundance: many; d_gene: NA; v_gene: TRBV10-3; CDR3aa: CAISEGALRDEQYF; CDR3nt: TGTGCCATCAGTGAGGGGGCGCTTAGGGACGAGCAGTACTTC
j_gene: TRBJ2-2; abundance: many; d_gene: NA; v_gene: TRBV6-6; CDR3aa: CASSYISGALTGELFF; CDR3nt: TGTGCCAGCAGTTACATATCAGGGGCCCTCACCGGGGAGCTGTTTTTT
j_gene: TRBJ2-5; abundance: NA; d_gene: NA; v_gene: TRBV7-3; CDR3aa: CASSLSPGRQETQYF; CDR3nt: TGTGCCAGCAGCTTATCTCCGGGACGGCAAGAGACCCAGTACTTC
j_gene: TRBJ2-1; abundance: few; d_gene: TRBD1; v_gene: TRBV5-1; CDR3aa: CASAETGGWNEQFF; CDR3nt: TGCGCCAGTGCTGAGACAGGGGGCTGGAATGAGCAGTTCTTC